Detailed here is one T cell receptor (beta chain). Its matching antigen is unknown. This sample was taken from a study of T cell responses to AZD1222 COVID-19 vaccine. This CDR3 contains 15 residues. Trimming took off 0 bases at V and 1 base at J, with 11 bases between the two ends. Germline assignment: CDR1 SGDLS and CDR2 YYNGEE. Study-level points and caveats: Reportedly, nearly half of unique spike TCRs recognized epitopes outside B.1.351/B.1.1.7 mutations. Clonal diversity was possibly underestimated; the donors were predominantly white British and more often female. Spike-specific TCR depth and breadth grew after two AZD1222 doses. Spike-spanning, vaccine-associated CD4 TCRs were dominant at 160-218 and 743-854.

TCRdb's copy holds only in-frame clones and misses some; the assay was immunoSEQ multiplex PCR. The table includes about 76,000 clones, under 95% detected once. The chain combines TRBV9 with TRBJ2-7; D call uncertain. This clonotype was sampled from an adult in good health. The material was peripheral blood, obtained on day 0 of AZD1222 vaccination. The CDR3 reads CASSVGPAPSYEQYF. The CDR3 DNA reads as TGTGCCAGCAGCGTAGGTCCGGCACCTTCCTACGAGCAGTACTTC.